The 13 T cell receptor beta chains in this list originate from one sample, sequenced in a study of blood T cell repertoires in COVID-19. TCRdb keeps only in-frame clones here, not all; method: immunoSEQ multiplex PCR. Of 250,000 or so clones in the sample, approximately 85% were seen once. Sequences were obtained from peripheral blood. The receptors originated from a man aged 80 or over with acute or convalescent COVID-19.

This clone appeared once. V usage is TRBV28 and J usage is TRBJ1-1; 7 bases agree with TRBD1. V lost 10 bases, J lost 5 bases, and 10 bases stayed unmatched. CDR1 and CDR2 (germline): MDHEN, SYDVKM. This CDR3 contains 13 residues. CDR3 loop: CAIDRELRTEAFF. The CDR3 DNA reads as TGTGCCATCGACAGGGAGTTGAGGACTGAAGCTTTCTTT.

J is TRBJ2-5 and V is TRBV5-1; 12 bases agree with TRBD2. Germline V gene sequence: CDR1 SGHRS, CDR2 YFSETQ. V lost 1 base to trimming and J lost 3 bases; unmatched junction nucleotides: 4. CDR3 length equals 16 residues. CDR3 in amino acids: CASSLTSGGREETQYF. CDR3 sequence (DNA): TGCGCCAGCAGCTTGACTAGCGGGGGGCGGGAAGAGACCCAGTACTTC.

The chain carries TRBV5-1 and TRBJ1-1; 9 nucleotides line up with TRBD1. Germline lookup yields CDR1 SGHRS and CDR2 YFSETQ. The CDR3 spans 14 residues. J lost 5 bases, V lost 4 bases, and 6 bases had no gene match. The CDR3 spells CASSAGTGRTEAFF. In DNA, the CDR3 is TGCGCCAGCAGCGCCGGGACAGGGCGGACTGAAGCTTTCTTT.

The genes are TRBV28 and TRBJ1-1; TRBD1 is a possible D gene (5 bases). Germline V gene sequence: CDR1 MDHEN, CDR2 SYDVKM. Trimming removed 5 bases at V and 1 base at J, with 11 bases between. The CDR3 totals 14 residues. CDR3 sequence reads: CASSTSTENTEAFF. DNA of the CDR3: TGTGCCAGCAGTACCTCGACAGAGAACACTGAAGCTTTCTTT.

The V call is TRBV5-1, the J call TRBJ1-2, with a possible D match to TRBD1 (6 bases). V was clipped by 0 bases and J by 6 bases, with 9 bases between them. CDR1 and CDR2 from the germline V gene are SGHRS and YFSETQ. This CDR3 has 13 amino acids. The DNA of the CDR3 is TGCGCCAGCAGCTTGGTCCAGGGGAATGGCTACACCTTC. Translation gives CASSLVQGNGYTF.

This clone was picked up one time. This chain joins TRBV6-5 and TRBJ1-1, with TRBD1 matching over 7 bases. The CDR3 loop spans 15 amino acids. Germline CDR1 reads MNHEY; CDR2 reads SVGAGI. J lost 0 bases, V lost 7 bases, and 8 bases had no gene match. The CDR3 region has the DNA TGTGCCAGCAACAAGGACAGGATCATGAACACTGAAGCTTTCTTT. As protein: CASNKDRIMNTEAFF.

The chain employs TRBV6-5 and TRBJ2-3, with TRBD1 identical over 10 bases. The CDR3 is 15 residues long. Germline loops: CDR1 MNHEY, CDR2 SVGAGI. J lost 5 bases, V lost 11 bases, and 13 bases had no gene match. The CDR3 nucleotides read TGTGCCCTCCATAGGGACAGGGGTTTATTAGATACGCAGTATTTT. This codes for CALHRDRGLLDTQYF.

This clone was recorded only once. The chain combines TRBV5-4 with TRBJ1-1; unclear D gene. This CDR3 comprises 12 residues. Germline V gene sequence: CDR1 SGHNT, CDR2 YYREEE (reference sequence). Trimming pared 4 bases from V and 8 bases from J, leaving 12 bases between. The DNA of the CDR3 is TGTGCCAGCAGCGGGCTACGGTCCGAAGCTTTCTTT. This encodes CASSGLRSEAFF. Supplemented by reference TRBV5-4 and TRBJ1-1, the full variable domain reads ETGVTQSPTHLIKTRGQQVTLRCSSQSGHNTVSWYQQALGQGPQFIFQYYREEENGRGNFPPRFSGLQFPNYSSELNVNALELDDSALYLCASSGLRSEAFFGQGTRLTVV.

This chain connects TRBV11-2 to TRBJ1-3; a weak D match, TRBD1 (6 bases). V was cut by 5 bases and J by 0 bases, with 11 bases left in between. The germline V gene has CDR1 SGHAT and CDR2 FQNNGV. This CDR3 has 15 amino acids. Written as DNA, the CDR3 is TGTGCCAGCAGCAGAGGGGACACCTCTGGAAACACCATATATTTT. Protein: CASSRGDTSGNTIYF.

The CDR3 protein is CASSSVGRGEKLFF. The CDR3 DNA follows: TGTGCCAGCTCATCCGTGGGGAGGGGTGAAAAACTGTTTTTT. The chain employs TRBV18 and TRBJ1-4; D is perhaps TRBD1 (5 bases). The CDR3 is 14 residues long. With 5 bases removed from V and 7 bases from J, the gap between germline ends came to 14 bases. In germline, CDR1 is KGHSH, CDR2 LQKENI.

V usage is TRBV15 and J usage is TRBJ2-7, with D possibly matching TRBD1 (5 bases). Germline loops: CDR1 LNHNV, CDR2 YYDKDF (reference sequence). V lost 0 bases and J 2 bases, leaving 8 bases between the germline ends. The CDR3 contains 14 residues. The DNA for the CDR3 is TGTGCCACCAGCAGAGAGGCAGGGCCCTACGAGCAGTACTTC. Its protein product is CATSREAGPYEQYF.

The CDR3, as DNA: TGTGCCAGCTCACCAACGACAGAGGCCTATGGCTACACCTTC. Its protein is CASSPTTEAYGYTF. The gene calls are TRBV18 and TRBJ1-2; a weak D match, TRBD1 (5 bases). The CDR3 length is 14 residues. Germline V gene data show CDR1 as KGHSH and CDR2 as LQKENI. V was pared by 2 bases and J by 4 bases, with 11 bases between.

This clone was recorded a few times. This chain uses TRBV7-8 with TRBJ1-5, with TRBD1 identical over 9 bases. The length of the CDR3 is 18 residues. The V and J ends lost 5 bases and 0 bases, in that order; junction bases with no gene match: 11. CDR1 is SGHVS, CDR2 FQNEAQ, per germline. For the CDR3, the DNA is TGTGCCAGCAGCCGGACAGGGGTTACCCTAGCTAGCAATCAGCCCCAGCATTTT. Encoded protein: CASSRTGVTLASNQPQHF.